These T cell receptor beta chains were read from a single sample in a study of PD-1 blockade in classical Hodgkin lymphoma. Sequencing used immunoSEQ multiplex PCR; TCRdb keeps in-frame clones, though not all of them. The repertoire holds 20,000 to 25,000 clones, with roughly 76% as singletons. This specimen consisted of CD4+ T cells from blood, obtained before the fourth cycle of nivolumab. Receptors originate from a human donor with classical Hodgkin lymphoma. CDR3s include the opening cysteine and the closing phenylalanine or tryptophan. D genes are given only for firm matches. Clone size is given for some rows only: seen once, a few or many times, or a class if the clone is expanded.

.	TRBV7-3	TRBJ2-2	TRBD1	CASSLIRGPNTGELFF	TGTGCCAGCAGCTTAATTAGGGGGCCGAACACCGGGGAGCTGTTTTTT
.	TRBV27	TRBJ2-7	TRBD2	CASSRGGYDEQYF	TGTGCCAGCAGTCGGGGGGGGTACGACGAGCAGTACTTC
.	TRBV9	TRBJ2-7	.	CASSVGPPGTSPRYEQYF	TGTGCCAGCAGCGTAGGACCTCCAGGGACTTCCCCGAGGTACGAGCAGTACTTC
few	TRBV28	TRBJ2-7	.	CASSLLGTYEQYF	TGTGCCAGCAGTTTATTGGGGACCTACGAGCAGTACTTC
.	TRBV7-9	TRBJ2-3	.	CASSLGASEADTQYF	TGTGCCAGCAGCTTAGGGGCTAGCGAGGCAGATACGCAGTATTTT
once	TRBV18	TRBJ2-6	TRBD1	CASSPAPQGAGANVLTF	TGTGCCAGCTCACCAGCCCCGCAGGGGGCCGGGGCCAACGTCCTGACTTTC
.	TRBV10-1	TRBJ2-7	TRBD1	CASSTGAAVTSEQYF	TGCGCCAGCAGCACAGGGGCGGCGGTAACCTCCGAGCAGTACTTC
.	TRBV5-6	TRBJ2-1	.	CASSFSPGVGEQFF	TGTGCCAGCAGCTTCTCGCCGGGGGTCGGGGAGCAGTTCTTC
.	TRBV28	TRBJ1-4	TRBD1	CASSLQGANEKLFF	TGTGCCAGCAGTTTACAGGGGGCTAATGAAAAACTGTTTTTT
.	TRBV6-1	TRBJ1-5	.	CASTDGGVEEPQHF	TGTGCCAGCACCGACGGGGGTGTTGAGGAGCCCCAGCATTTT
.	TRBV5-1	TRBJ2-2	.	CASRSKGSGELFF	TGCGCCAGCAGATCTAAGGGGTCCGGGGAGCTGTTTTTT
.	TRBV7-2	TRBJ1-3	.	CASSLAGTGNTIYF	TGTGCCAGCAGCTTAGCAGGGACTGGAAACACCATATATTTT
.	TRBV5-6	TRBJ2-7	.	CASSLLSDSYEQYF	TGTGCCAGCAGCTTGCTTTCAGACTCCTACGAGCAGTACTTC
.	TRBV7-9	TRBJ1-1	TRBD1	CASSPTGGATEAFF	TGTGCCAGCAGCCCCACAGGGGGCGCGACTGAAGCTTTCTTT
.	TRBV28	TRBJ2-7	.	CASSPPGRTYEQYF	TGTGCCAGCAGTCCGCCGGGACGGACCTACGAGCAGTACTTC
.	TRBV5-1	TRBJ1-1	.	CASSPPGGRGDTEAFF	TGCGCCAGCAGCCCACCGGGGGGGCGAGGGGACACTGAAGCTTTCTTT
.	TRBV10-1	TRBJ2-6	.	CASSESRGPGANVLTF	TGCGCCAGCAGTGAGTCTCGAGGTCCTGGGGCCAACGTCCTGACTTTC
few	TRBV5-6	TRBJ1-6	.	CASSSQESPLHF	TGTGCCAGCAGCTCACAGGAGTCACCCCTCCACTTT
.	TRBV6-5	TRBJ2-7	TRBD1	CASIDRGLSNEQYF	TGTGCCAGCATCGACAGGGGGTTATCCAACGAGCAGTACTTC
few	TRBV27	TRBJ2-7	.	CASSNRVEQYF	TGTGCCAGCAGTAACAGGGTCGAGCAGTACTTC
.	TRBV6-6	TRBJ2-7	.	CASSFRVLSYEQYF	TGTGCCAGCAGTTTCCGGGTCCTTTCCTACGAGCAGTACTTC
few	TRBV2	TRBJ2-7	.	CASNPGLLGYEQYF	TGTGCCAGCAATCCCGGGCTCCTTGGGTACGAGCAGTACTTC
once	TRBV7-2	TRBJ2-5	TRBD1	CASSYGTGEGETQYF	TGTGCCAGCAGCTACGGGACAGGGGAGGGAGAGACCCAGTACTTC
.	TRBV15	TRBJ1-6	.	CATSREVKVANSPLHF	TGTGCCACCAGCAGAGAAGTTAAAGTAGCAAATTCACCCCTCCACTTT
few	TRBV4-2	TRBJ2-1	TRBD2	CASSLDSSGGSYNEQFF	TGTGCCAGCAGCCTAGATTCTAGCGGGGGGTCCTACAATGAGCAGTTCTTC
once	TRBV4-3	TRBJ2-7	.	CASSQDREAYEQYF	TGCGCCAGCAGCCAAGATAGGGAAGCCTACGAGCAGTACTTC
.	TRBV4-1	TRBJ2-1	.	CASSGVGGRGNNEQFF	TGCGCCAGCAGCGGGGTTGGGGGGCGGGGTAATAATGAGCAGTTCTTC
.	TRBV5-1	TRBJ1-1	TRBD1	CASSLGTGGNTEAFF	TGCGCCAGCAGCTTGGGGACAGGGGGGAACACTGAAGCTTTCTTT
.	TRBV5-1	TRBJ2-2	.	CASSNPVSGELFF	TGCGCCAGCAGCAACCCCGTATCCGGGGAGCTGTTTTTT
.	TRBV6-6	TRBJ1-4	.	CASTQGLRNEKLFF	TGTGCCAGCACTCAGGGGCTACGTAATGAAAAACTGTTTTTT
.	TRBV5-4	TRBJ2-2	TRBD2	CASRRRREGGELFF	TGTGCCAGCAGGCGGCGCAGGGAGGGCGGGGAGCTGTTTTTT
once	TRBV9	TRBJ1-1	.	CASSVGSAWDTEAFF	TGTGCCAGCAGCGTAGGGTCAGCTTGGGACACTGAAGCTTTCTTT
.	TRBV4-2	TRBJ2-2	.	CASSQEKGQNTGELFF	TGTGCCAGCAGCCAAGAGAAGGGACAGAACACCGGGGAGCTGTTTTTT
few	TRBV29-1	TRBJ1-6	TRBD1	CSVRSGGDSPLHF	TGCAGCGTAAGATCAGGGGGCGATTCACCCCTCCACTTT
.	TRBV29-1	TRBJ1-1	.	CSVLRQPEAFF	TGCAGCGTCCTAAGACAGCCTGAAGCTTTCTTT
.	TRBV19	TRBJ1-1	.	CASSIGGARMNTEAFF	TGTGCCAGTAGCATTGGGGGGGCGCGTATGAACACTGAAGCTTTCTTT
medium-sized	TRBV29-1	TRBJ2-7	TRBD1	CSVTDRGGNEQYF	TGCAGCGTTACAGACAGGGGCGGCAACGAGCAGTACTTC
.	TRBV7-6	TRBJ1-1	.	CASSLAVGVSTEAFF	TGTGCCAGCAGCTTAGCAGTAGGGGTAAGCACTGAAGCTTTCTTT
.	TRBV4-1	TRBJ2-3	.	CASSQAGIDTQYF	TGCGCCAGCAGCCAAGCGGGTATAGATACGCAGTATTTT
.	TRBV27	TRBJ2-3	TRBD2	CASRSGLASSTDTQYF	TGTGCCAGCCGGTCGGGACTAGCGTCGAGCACAGATACGCAGTATTTT
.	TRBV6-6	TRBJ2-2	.	CASSYRPVGELFF	TGTGCCAGCAGTTACCGCCCCGTCGGGGAGCTGTTTTTT
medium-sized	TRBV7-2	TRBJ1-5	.	CASSSSTGQPQHF	TGTGCCAGCAGCTCTTCGACAGGACAGCCCCAGCATTTT
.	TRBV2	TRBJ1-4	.	CASHIYMGLNEKLFF	TGTGCCAGCCATATCTATATGGGACTCAATGAAAAACTGTTTTTT
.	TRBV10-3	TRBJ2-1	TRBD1	CAISDGRTGSLNEQFF	TGTGCCATCAGTGACGGAAGGACAGGGTCATTAAATGAGCAGTTCTTC
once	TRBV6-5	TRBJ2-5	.	CASSYGPRETQYF	TGTGCCAGCAGTTACGGACCGCGGGAGACCCAGTACTTC
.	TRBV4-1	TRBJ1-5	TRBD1	CASSQGQGRNQPQHF	TGCGCCAGCAGCCAAGGACAGGGCAGGAATCAGCCCCAGCATTTT
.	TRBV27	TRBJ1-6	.	CASSFSGTYNSPLHF	TGTGCCAGCAGTTTTAGCGGGACCTATAATTCACCCCTCCACTTT
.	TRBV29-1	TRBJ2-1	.	CSLRLGYNEQFF	TGCAGCCTCCGGCTGGGGTACAATGAGCAGTTCTTC
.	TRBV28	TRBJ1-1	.	CASSFRGYGTEAFF	TGTGCCAGCAGTTTCAGGGGTTACGGGACTGAAGCTTTCTTT
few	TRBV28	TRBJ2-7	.	CASSRTGGVSYEQYF	TGTGCCAGCAGCCGCACAGGGGGGGTTTCCTACGAGCAGTACTTC
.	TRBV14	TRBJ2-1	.	CASSHPMSGAADREQFF	TGTGCCAGCAGCCACCCCATGAGCGGGGCAGCCGACAGGGAGCAGTTCTTC